The 20 T cell receptor beta chains given below trace back to one sample, sequenced in a study of CD8 T cells in Susac syndrome. It was with random hexamers that 0.5 to 1 ug RNA was reverse transcribed. TCRdb passed the immunoSEQ multiplex PCR reads through MiXCR, listing each CDR3 protein once. The table has around 170,000 distinct CDR3 sequences, about 95% seen once. The sequencing sample was made of CD8+ T cells from PBMCs. Source of these receptors: a human donor with Susac syndrome.

This chain uses TRBV9 with TRBJ1-1; a possible D gene is TRBD1 (5 bases). Trimming stripped 0 bases from V and 2 bases from J, with 8 bases between. The CDR3 length is 14 residues. Germline CDR1 SGDLS, CDR2 YYNGEE. The CDR3 DNA reads TGTGCCAGCAGCGTAGTTCAGGGAAACACTGAAGCTTTCTTT. Residues: CASSVVQGNTEAFF.

The rearrangement joins TRBV13 to TRBJ2-5, with unresolved D. CDR1 PRHDT and CDR2 FYEKMQ come from the germline V gene (reference sequence). The CDR3 sequence is 15 residues long. V was trimmed by 2 bases and J by 5 bases, leaving 15 bases between them. The CDR3 reads CASSLIARDGETQYF. The DNA for the CDR3 is TGTGCCAGCAGCTTAATCGCGCGAGATGGGGAGACCCAGTACTTC.

The chain combines TRBV9 with TRBJ1-5; D may be TRBD1 (5 bases). This CDR3 is 19 amino acids long. V was cut by 4 bases and J by 0 bases, with 23 bases left in between. Looked up from germline, CDR1 is SGDLS and CDR2 is YYNGEE. CDR3 coding DNA: TGTGCCAGCAGCCCACACCCTGTACAGGAGCCCTATAGCAATCAGCCCCAGCATTTT. Encoded protein: CASSPHPVQEPYSNQPQHF.

The V call is TRBV27, the J call TRBJ1-1; 7 bases match TRBD1. Germline V gene sequence: CDR1 MNHEY, CDR2 SMNVEV (reference sequence). The CDR3 totals 16 residues. Unmatched junction bases numbered 5, after V lost 0 bases and J lost 1 base. The CDR3 loop reads CASSLSPGTANTEAFF. The CDR3 region has the DNA TGTGCCAGCAGTTTATCACCCGGGACAGCGAACACTGAAGCTTTCTTT.

The V call is TRBV7-2, the J call TRBJ1-1; D is ambiguous. The V gene lost 1 base and the J gene lost 3 bases, with 15 bases spanning the gap. Germline V CDR1 and CDR2: SGHTA, FQGNSA. The CDR3 has 16 amino acids. This CDR3 reads CASSLEIRVRYTEAFF. In DNA form, the CDR3 reads TGTGCCAGCAGCTTAGAAATTAGGGTTAGGTACACTGAAGCTTTCTTT. The full variable domain, in which reference TRBV7-2 and TRBJ1-1 provide the parts outside the CDR3, is GAGVSQSPSNKVTEKGKDVELRCDPISGHTALYWYRQSLGQGLEFLIYFQGNSAPDKSGLPSDRFSAERTGGSVSTLTIQRTQQEDSAVYLCASSLEIRVRYTEAFFGQGTRLTVV.

The chain recombines TRBV7-9 with TRBJ1-2; D perhaps matches TRBD1 (5 bases). V was clipped by 8 bases and J by 1 base, with 17 bases between them. The CDR3 has 15 amino acids. The germline V gene has CDR1 SEHNR and CDR2 FQNEAQ (reference sequence). The CDR3 here is CASLAIGTGNYGYTF. The CDR3 nucleotides are TGTGCCAGCCTGGCGATAGGGACGGGTAACTATGGCTACACCTTC.

The chain recombines TRBV28 with TRBJ1-5; D gene ambiguous. The V end lost 9 bases, the J end lost 1 base, and 10 bases lay between the germline ends. CDR1 and CDR2 from the germline V gene are MDHEN and SYDVKM. The CDR3 is 13 amino acids. CDR3 residues: CASTDNSNQPQHF. The CDR3 nucleotides read TGTGCCAGTACCGACAACAGCAATCAGCCCCAGCATTTT.

The chain carries TRBV30 and TRBJ2-2; tentatively, D is TRBD1 (6 bases). CDR1 GTSNPN and CDR2 SVGIG come from the germline V gene (reference sequence). This CDR3 has 14 amino acids. The germline V and J ends were trimmed by 5 bases and 0 bases, with 10 bases remaining between them. The CDR3 loop reads CAWEGGTNTGELFF. In DNA form, the CDR3 reads TGTGCCTGGGAAGGGGGAACGAACACCGGGGAGCTGTTTTTT.

The chain employs TRBV5-6 and TRBJ2-2; D unresolved. The CDR3 has 14 residues. CDR1 and CDR2 from the germline V gene are SGHDT and YYEEEE. V was cut by 2 bases and J by 0 bases, with 5 bases left in between. CDR3 in amino acids: CASSFLPNTGELFF. CDR3 bases: TGTGCCAGCAGCTTTTTACCGAACACCGGGGAGCTGTTTTTT.

This chain links TRBV19 with TRBJ2-1; 10 bases map to TRBD2. J gave up 3 bases and V 5 bases, and 4 bases lay outside the gene matches. From germline, CDR1 is LNHDA and CDR2 SQIVND (reference sequence). The length of the CDR3 is 15 residues. The CDR3 DNA reads as TGTGCCAGTAGTGCCACTAGCGGGATCTACAATGAGCAGTTCTTC. Amino acid sequence: CASSATSGIYNEQFF.

This clonotype appeared once. This chain joins TRBV7-8 and TRBJ2-5; D possibly corresponds to TRBD2 (5 bases). Trimming took off 0 bases at V and 3 bases at J, with 11 bases between the two ends. CDR1 and CDR2 from the germline V gene are SGHVS and FQNEAQ. CDR3 length: 15 amino acids. The CDR3 is CASSLALATKETQYF. The CDR3 coding sequence is TGTGCCAGCAGCTTAGCGCTAGCAACTAAAGAGACCCAGTACTTC.

This sequence joins TRBV27 and TRBJ2-2, with 13 bases identical to TRBD2. The CDR3 consists of 20 residues. After removal of 7 bases from V and 3 bases from J, the junction contained 17 bases not matched to a gene. Germline CDR1 is MNHEY and CDR2 is SMNVEV (reference sequence). The CDR3 region has the DNA TGTGCCAGCACCCACGTTGGGACTAGCGGGACCTTAGCGCACACCGGGGAGCTGTTTTTT. It encodes CASTHVGTSGTLAHTGELFF.

The V call is TRBV5-1, the J call TRBJ1-1, with D possibly TRBD1 on 5 matching bases. V lost 0 bases and J lost 6, with 12 bases in between. CDR1 is SGHRS and CDR2 is YFSETQ in the germline V gene. CDR3 length: 14 residues. The CDR3 loop is CASSLGGLVPEAFF. The CDR3 nucleotides are TGCGCCAGCAGCTTGGGGGGGTTGGTTCCTGAAGCTTTCTTT.

This chain connects TRBV4-1 to TRBJ1-2; no definite D call. Germline V gives CDR1 MGHRA, CDR2 YSYEKL. V lost 0 bases and J 4 bases, leaving 15 bases between the germline ends. The CDR3 has 16 amino acids. The CDR3 loop is CASSQDGSSRGYGYTF. As DNA, the CDR3 is TGCGCCAGCAGCCAAGATGGGTCGAGTCGAGGCTATGGCTACACCTTC.

The chain carries TRBV27 and TRBJ1-2; D is undetermined. CDR3 size: 15 residues. Germline lookup yields CDR1 MNHEY and CDR2 SMNVEV (reference sequence). V was trimmed by 6 bases and J by 3 bases, leaving 17 bases between them. CDR3 residues: CASSPTQSPYYGYTF. CDR3 DNA: TGTGCCAGCAGCCCAACCCAGAGTCCATACTATGGCTACACCTTC.

The J gene is TRBJ1-1, the V gene TRBV3-1; the match to TRBD1 covers 7 bases. The trim removed 6 bases at V and 7 bases at J, leaving 26 bases unmatched. The germline CDR1 and CDR2 sequences are LGHDT and YNNKEL (reference sequence). The CDR3 spans 19 residues. CDR3 residues: CASSREMAGAGGDADEAFF. CDR3 nucleotide sequence: TGTGCCAGCAGTCGAGAGATGGCGGGAGCAGGGGGAGATGCGGATGAAGCTTTCTTT. The full variable domain, its missing parts supplied by reference TRBV3-1 and TRBJ1-1, is DTAVSQTPKYLVTQMGNDKSIKCEQNLGHDTMYWYKQDSKKFLKIMFSYNNKELIINETVPNRFSPKSPDKAHLNLHINSLELGDSAVYFCASSREMAGAGGDADEAFFGQGTRLTVV.

The chain has TRBV27 and TRBJ2-7; perhaps TRBD1 as D (5 bases). CDR3 length: 13 amino acids. V was shortened by 4 bases and J by 5 bases, with 12 bases between the two germline ends. Per the germline V gene, CDR1 is MNHEY and CDR2 is SMNVEV (reference sequence). The CDR3 reads CASSWQGNHEQYF. CDR3 nucleotides: TGTGCCAGCAGTTGGCAGGGCAATCACGAGCAGTACTTC.

This chain connects TRBV9 to TRBJ2-1, with D perhaps being TRBD1 or TRBD2 (6 bases each). The CDR3 consists of 15 residues. V lost 6 bases and J lost 8, with 21 bases in between. Per the germline V gene, CDR1 is SGDLS and CDR2 is YYNGEE. CDR3 region: CASTPWGALGDEQFF. CDR3 coding DNA: TGTGCCAGCACACCTTGGGGGGCTTTAGGGGATGAGCAGTTCTTC. Based on the CDR3 plus reference TRBV9 and TRBJ2-1, the full variable domain is DSGVTQTPKHLITATGQRVTLRCSPRSGDLSVYWYQQSLDQGLQFLIQYYNGEERAKGNILERFSAQQFPDLHSELNLSSLELGDSALYFCASTPWGALGDEQFFGPGTRLTVL.

The chain uses TRBV29-1 and TRBJ2-7; 8 nucleotides line up with TRBD2. CDR3 length equals 13 residues. CDR1 is SQVTM, CDR2 ANQGSEA, per germline. V lost 2 bases to trimming and J lost 2 bases; unmatched junction nucleotides: 2. CDR3 sequence (DNA): TGCAGCGTTGAAACTAGCGGAGCCTACGAGCAGTACTTC. Translating gives CSVETSGAYEQYF.

Written as DNA, the CDR3 is TGTGCCAGCAGTTCGGGCAGGGGGCGCACCGGGGAGCTGTTTTTT. Its protein product is CASSSGRGRTGELFF. The chain joins TRBV12-3 or TRBV12-4 to TRBJ2-2; 8 bases map to TRBD1. The V gene end was trimmed by 4 bases and the J gene end by 4 bases; junction bases not matched to a gene: 5. This CDR3 region has 15 residues.